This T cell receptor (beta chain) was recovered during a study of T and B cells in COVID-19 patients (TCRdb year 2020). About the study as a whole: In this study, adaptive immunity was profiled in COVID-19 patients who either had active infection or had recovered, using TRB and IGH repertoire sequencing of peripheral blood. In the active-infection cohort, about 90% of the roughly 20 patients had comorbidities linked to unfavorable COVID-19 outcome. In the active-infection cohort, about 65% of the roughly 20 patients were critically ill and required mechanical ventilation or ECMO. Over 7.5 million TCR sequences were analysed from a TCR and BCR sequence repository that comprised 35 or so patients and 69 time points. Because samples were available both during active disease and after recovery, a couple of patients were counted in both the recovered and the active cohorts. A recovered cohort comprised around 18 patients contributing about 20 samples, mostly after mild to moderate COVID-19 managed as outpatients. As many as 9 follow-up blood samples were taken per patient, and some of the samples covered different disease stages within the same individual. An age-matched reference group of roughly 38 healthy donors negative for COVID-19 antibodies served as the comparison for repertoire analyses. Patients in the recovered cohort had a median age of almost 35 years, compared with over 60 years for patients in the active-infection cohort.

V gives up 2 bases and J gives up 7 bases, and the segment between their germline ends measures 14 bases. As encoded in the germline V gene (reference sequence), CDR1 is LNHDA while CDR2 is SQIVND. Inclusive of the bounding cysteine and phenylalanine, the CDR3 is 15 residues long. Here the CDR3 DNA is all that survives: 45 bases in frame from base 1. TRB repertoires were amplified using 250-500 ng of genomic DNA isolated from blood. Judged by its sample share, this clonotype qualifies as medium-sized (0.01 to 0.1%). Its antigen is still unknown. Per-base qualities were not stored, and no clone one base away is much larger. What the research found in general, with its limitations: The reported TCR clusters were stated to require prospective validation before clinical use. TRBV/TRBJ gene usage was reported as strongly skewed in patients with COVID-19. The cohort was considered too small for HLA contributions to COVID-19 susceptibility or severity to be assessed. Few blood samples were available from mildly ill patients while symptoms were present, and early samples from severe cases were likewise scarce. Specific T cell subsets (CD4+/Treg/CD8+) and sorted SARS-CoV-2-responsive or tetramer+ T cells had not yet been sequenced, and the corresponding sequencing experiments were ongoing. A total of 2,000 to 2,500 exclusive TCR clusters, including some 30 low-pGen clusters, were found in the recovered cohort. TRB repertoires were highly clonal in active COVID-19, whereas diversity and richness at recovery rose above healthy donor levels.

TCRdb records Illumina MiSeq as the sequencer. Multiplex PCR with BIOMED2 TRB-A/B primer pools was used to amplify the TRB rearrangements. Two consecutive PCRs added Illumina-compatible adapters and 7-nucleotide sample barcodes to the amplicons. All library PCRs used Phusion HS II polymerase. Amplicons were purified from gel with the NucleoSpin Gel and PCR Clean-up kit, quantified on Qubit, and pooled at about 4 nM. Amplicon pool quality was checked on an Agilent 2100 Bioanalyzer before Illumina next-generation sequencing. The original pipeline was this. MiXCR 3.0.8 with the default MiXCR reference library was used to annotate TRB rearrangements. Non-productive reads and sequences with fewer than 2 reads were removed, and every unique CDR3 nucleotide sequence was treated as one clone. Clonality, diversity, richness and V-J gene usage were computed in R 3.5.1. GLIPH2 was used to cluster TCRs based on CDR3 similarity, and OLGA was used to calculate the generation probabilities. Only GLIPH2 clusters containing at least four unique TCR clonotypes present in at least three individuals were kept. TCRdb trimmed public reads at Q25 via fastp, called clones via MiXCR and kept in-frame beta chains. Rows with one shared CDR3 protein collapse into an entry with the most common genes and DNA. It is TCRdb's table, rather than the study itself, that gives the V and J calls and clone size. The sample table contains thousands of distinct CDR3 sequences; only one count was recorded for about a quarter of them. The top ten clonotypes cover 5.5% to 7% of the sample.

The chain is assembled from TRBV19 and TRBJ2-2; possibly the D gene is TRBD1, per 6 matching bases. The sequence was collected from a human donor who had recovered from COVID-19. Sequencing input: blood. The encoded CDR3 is CASSIWGQMNGELFF. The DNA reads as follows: TGTGCCAGTAGTATATGGGGGCAGATGAACGGGGAGCTGTTTTTT.